Presented here are 9 T cell receptor beta chains from one specimen sequenced in a study of T cells in women clearing cervical HPV infection. This table comes from immunoSEQ multiplex PCR, and its TCRdb copy is limited to in-frame clones, with some not included. In all, the sample yields 30,000 to 45,000 clones. Sequenced sample: blood buffy coat. Source of these receptors: a woman between 18 and 70 years old with a cervical HPV16 infection that either progressed to CIN3+ or cleared (not recorded which).

Notes on this clone: The CDR3 end is not reached by the read, which stops 3 residues before it; the germline J gene fills it in. The J gene is TRBJ2-7, the V gene TRBV28, with 11 bases identical to TRBD1. With 5 bases clipped from V and 6 bases from J, the junction kept 9 bases outside the gene matches. Germline V gene lookup returns CDR1 MDHEN and CDR2 SYDVKM. The CDR3 loop spans 15 amino acids. CDR3 DNA, as far as it was read: TGTGCCAGCAGTACGGGACAGGGGGGTGCGGGCGAG. Translating it yields CASSTGQGGAGE. The full CDR3 sequence reads CASSTGQGGAGEQYF.

In regard to this clone: The read ends 3 residues early relative to the CDR3; the germline J gene fills the gap. This rearrangement joins TRBV29-1 to TRBJ2-3, with a possible D match to TRBD1 (5 bases). The V end lost 4 bases, the J end lost 3 bases, and 14 bases lay between the germline ends. The CDR3 consists of 14 residues. Per germline, CDR1 SQVTM and CDR2 ANQGSEA. The CDR3: CSVAGAALTDTQYF. Incomplete CDR3 DNA: TGCAGCGTTGCTGGGGCCGCCTTAACAGATACG.

In regard to this clone: From the germline J gene comes the end of the CDR3, since the read stops 3 residues before it. The rearrangement links TRBV7-9 to TRBJ1-1, with TRBD1 matching over 8 bases. After removal of 3 bases from V and 7 bases from J, the junction contained 4 bases not matched to a gene. The germline V gene encodes CDR1 SEHNR and CDR2 FQNEAQ (reference sequence). The CDR3 spans 13 residues. This chain's CDR3 is CASSFGGQDEAFF. The sequenced CDR3 bases are TGTGCCAGCAGCTTCGGGGGACAGGATGAA.

The CDR3 region is CASSPLMLGTGGGTEAFF. CDR3 bases read: TGTGCCAGCAGCCCCCTCATGCTAGGGACTGGAGGTGGCACTGAA. The J gene is TRBJ1-1, the V gene TRBV4-2, with D maybe TRBD1 (5 bases). With the read ending 3 residues before the CDR3 end, the germline J gene is used to fill in that end. V was pared by 4 bases and J by 4 bases, with 25 bases between. CDR1 is LGHNA, CDR2 YNFKEQ, per germline. The CDR3 contains 18 residues.

A remark on this clone: The observed sequence ends 3 residues before the CDR3 terminus, with the missing tail filled in from the germline J gene. This chain links TRBV5-6 with TRBJ2-7; 9 bases are shared with TRBD1. This CDR3 is 15 amino acids long. CDR1 and CDR2 (germline): SGHDT, YYEEEE. Trimming cost V 4 bases and J 1 base; bases outside gene matches: 6. The sequenced part of the CDR3 DNA is TGTGCCAGCAGCCACCAGACAGGGGGATCCTACGAG. This sequence encodes CASSHQTGGSYE. The full CDR3 protein is CASSHQTGGSYEQYF.

A note on this clone: The CDR3 end lies 3 residues beyond the end of the read and is filled in from the germline J gene. This sequence joins TRBV19 and TRBJ2-3; D unclear. The CDR3 runs to 16 residues. Germline values: CDR1 LNHDA, CDR2 SQIVND (reference sequence). V dropped 1 base and J dropped 3 bases, with 14 bases sitting between them. Partial CDR3 DNA: TGTGCCAGTAGTATAGGACACACGATGGGTACAGATACG. It is translated as CASSIGHTMGTDT. The entire CDR3 sequence reads CASSIGHTMGTDTQYF.

On this clone itself: The CDR3 end falls 3 residues outside the read, so it is completed with the germline J gene. This sequence joins TRBV29-1 and TRBJ1-1; 7 bases fit TRBD1. CDR3 length: 13 amino acids. The V gene's germline CDR1 is SQVTM and CDR2 ANQGSEA. V dropped 7 bases and J dropped 0; count of bases not matched to a gene: 5. CDR3 sequence: CSAGQVMNTEAFF. The sequenced CDR3 bases are TGCAGCGCTGGACAGGTCATGAACACTGAA. The whole variable domain, filled in from reference TRBV29-1 and TRBJ1-1, reads SAVISQKPSRDICQRGTSLTIQCQVDSQVTMMFWYRQQPGQSLTLIATANQGSEATYESGFVIDKFPISRPNLTFSTLTVSNMSPEDSSIYLCSAGQVMNTEAFFGQGTRLTVV.

The CDR3 reads CASSPPRRTEAFF. The CDR3 DNA, read in part, is TGTGCCAGTAGTCCTCCTAGGCGGACTGAA. The chain has TRBV19 and TRBJ1-1; D uncertain. The read terminates 3 residues ahead of where the CDR3 ends, so the germline J gene completes it. The CDR3 totals 13 residues. CDR1 is LNHDA and CDR2 is SQIVND in the germline V gene (reference sequence). Trimming removed 5 bases at V and 5 bases at J, with 12 bases between.

Turning to this clone: Read coverage stops 3 residues before the CDR3 terminus; the germline J gene supplies the remainder. The V gene is TRBV6-2 or TRBV6-3, the J gene TRBJ2-5, with D possibly TRBD2 on 6 matching bases. The V gene lost 4 bases and the J gene lost 3 bases, with 9 bases spanning the gap. CDR1 and CDR2 (germline): MNHEY, SVGEGT. CDR3 length: 13 residues. CDR3 sequence: CASSLLAEETQYF. The DNA read from the CDR3 is TGTGCCAGCAGTTTATTAGCGGAAGAGACC.